This T cell receptor beta chain was captured in a study of cytomegalovirus exposure and HLA in healthy donors (dated by TCRdb to 2016 to 2017). Study-level background: An earlier analysis of roughly 500 of the donors reported approximately 270 Gb of sequence data and roughly 100 million unique TCR beta sequences from some 180 million T cells. Roughly 300 gigabases of sequencing data and tens of millions of unique TCR sequences were included in an early release covering 550 to 800 HLA-typed donors. The genetic ancestry cluster associated with self-reported Caucasian donors included 80% to 90% of the 300 to 400 genotyped donors. The study aimed to test whether signatures of past pathogen exposure could be identified by cataloging public T cell receptors. Using immunosequencing, the study profiled T cell repertoires from about 610 subjects and related those repertoires to cytomegalovirus serostatus. A separate validation cohort of roughly 130 different subjects was used in addition to the 666-subject first cohort. To predict cytomegalovirus infection status, the study brought together high-throughput TCR immunosequencing, statistical association of individual TCRs with disease status, and machine learning. To study patterns of TCR occurrence, a later analysis re-analyzed previously published TCR beta repertoires from several hundred donors and added high-resolution HLA genotyping. Rather than drawing on any new phenotypic data, the later analysis identified candidate immune exposures from TCR beta sequences and the way those sequences occurred across donors. In an earlier analysis of 587 of the donors, high-throughput TCR beta sequencing was used to judge whether each TCR beta V gene segment behaved as functional or pseudogenic. Alongside the repertoire data, information on donor age, sex, ethnicity and CMV serostatus was compiled. A later genetic analysis took genome-wide SNP genotypes for about 55% of the 666 donors and used that subset as a discovery cohort. All discovery cohort repertoires had been generated using a single sequencing platform. Class I and class II HLA loci were covered by the typing at four-digit resolution. Typing coverage varied by locus: about 620-630 donors for A, B, C, DRB1 and DQB1; 522 for DQA1; around 610 for DPA1; roughly 450 for DPB1. Roughly five DR-DQ haplotypes were handled as single units for association and clustering, since linkage in the cohort was strong. Across 300 to 400 genotyped donors of the cohort, an average of about 250,000 unique TCR beta nucleotide sequences per donor were sequenced, and approximately 19% of those sequences were non-productive. The paper's findings and limits, for the study overall: A few of the identified cytomegalovirus-associated TCR beta chains were confirmed in vitro to be specific for cytomegalovirus antigens. When HLA alleles, especially DR and DQ, strongly co-occurred, TCR associations were difficult to assign to individual alleles. V-gene and J-gene trimming of TCR beta chains was associated with a missense DCLRE1C variant in a later genetic analysis, and the association was replicated in an independent cohort. Only TCR beta chains were sequenced in this cohort, and the absence of alpha or paired-chain data limited detectable features. Immune exposure information for the cohort was limited to CMV serostatus. A later analysis found that most CMV-associated TCR beta chains appeared HLA-restricted, with HLA associations seemingly driven largely by CMV exposure. A further reported finding was that TCR beta sequences accurately predicted the HLA-A and HLA-B alleles for most subjects in the first cohort. It was suggested by the authors that the approach could potentially be generalized to other disease states and immunological phenotypes. Because counts were too low, about 17 rarely observed V segments, including chromosome 9 orphons, were excluded from the earlier analysis of some 540 of the donors. Because HLA typing was unavailable for some donors at each locus, only the typed subset was used in association tests. In a later analysis, TCR association rates were found to vary across HLA loci, with the most associated TCRs seen for DRB1 alleles and the fewest for HLA-C alleles. A later analysis associated 16,951 TCR beta sequences with specific HLA alleles at a false discovery rate of 0.05. A cluster of highly shared sequence variants was judged likely to be a technical artifact of the sequencing pipeline. Sequencing depth was assumed to be roughly uniform across donors in the presence/absence analyses, though that assumption may not hold. Linkage disequilibrium might explain the correlated functional status among segregating V segments, but an unknown experimental factor could not be excluded. In an earlier analysis of approximately 590 of the donors, most TCR beta V segments appeared in productive rearrangements about 90% or about 30% of the time, broadly matching IMGT annotations. Some IMGT-functional V segments, including TRBV6-2 and TRBV6-3, could not be distinguished by the 87-base-pair reads and were therefore excluded. Most TCR sequences were seen in very few donors, while some public TCRs were found in many individuals. Several of the top co-occurrence clusters appeared to be linked to parvovirus B19, influenza, CMV and Epstein-Barr virus, according to a later analysis. In a later analysis, HLA-associated TCR beta chains showed more clonal expansion and lower generation probabilities than non-associated chains that were equally common. The study gave a list of 150 to 200 TCR beta chains associated with cytomegalovirus. The classifier was reported to diagnose cytomegalovirus status with high specificity and sensitivity in both the original and validation cohorts. In a later genetic analysis, fewer N-insertions in productive TCRs were reported among donors in an Asian-associated ancestry cluster than the roughly 700-donor mean.

About this clone: Its cognate antigen has yet to be identified. No much larger clone is present one base from it, and per-base qualities are unavailable.

V loses 3 bases at its end and J loses 2 bases; junction bases beyond the gene matches: 12. The CDR3 holds 19 amino acids from the cysteine to the phenylalanine. Of all the DNA, just the CDR3 is kept, 57 bases in frame from base 1. The germline V gene (reference sequence) provides CDR1 LNHDA and CDR2 SQIVND. Library preparation was by the immunoSEQ multiplex PCR assay. A mixture of 60 forward primers for TCR Vbeta segments and 13 reverse primers for TCR Jbeta segments was used in the multiplex PCR. Amplification of the CDR3 region of rearranged TCR beta genes was performed with a multiplex PCR assay on genomic DNA. Amplified TCR beta libraries were sequenced as 87-base-pair reads on the Illumina HiSeq System. Turning to the authors' computational methods: Across the 600 to 700 repertoires, a later analysis counted 80 million or so unique TCR beta chains, roughly 11 million of which were shared by at least two donors. To remove PCR and sequencing errors, raw reads were error-corrected and collapsed into unique sequences using a nearest-neighbor algorithm that merged closely related sequences. Alignment of CDR3 sequences to IMGT reference sequences was used to assign V, D and J gene segments. For a sequence to be retained, at least a six-nucleotide match to both a V gene segment and a J gene segment was required. Rearrangements were called productive when the CDR3 lacked stop codons and stayed in frame with V and J; all others were non-productive. CDR3 was defined by IMGT convention, running from the second conserved V-encoded cysteine to the conserved J-encoded phenylalanine. Sequences without an unambiguous match to a single V gene segment were excluded from the earlier analysis of about 600 of the donors. In an earlier analysis of 500 to 750 of the donors, V segments were called functional above 56.7% productive rearrangements and were called segregating when the between-donor standard deviation exceeded 5%. A statistical classification framework was developed to diagnose cytomegalovirus status using the catalog of TCR beta chain sequences. A later analysis assigned V and J genes by comparing TCR nucleotide sequences with IMGT/GENE-DB human TR gene sequences. In a later analysis, CDR3 sequences and most-parsimonious VDJ recombination scenarios were assigned using the TCRdist pipeline. A later analysis defined each TCR beta chain by its CDR3 amino acid sequence plus V-gene family, and excluded reads lacking a unique V-gene family. In a later analysis, 450 to 600 highly shared, low-generation-probability nucleotide sequences were removed to address suspected cross-contamination and a sequencing artifact. In a later analysis, a clonal expansion index for each public chain was calculated from normalized within-repertoire ranks of inferred template counts. In a later analysis, generation probabilities were computed with a VDJ recombination model fitted to out-of-frame rearrangements, and the resulting probabilities were checked against IGoR. Hypergeometric tests were used in a later analysis to score TCR-TCR, TCR-HLA and TCR-CMV co-occurrence, with a repertoire-size bias correction applied to the TCR pairs. False discovery rates were estimated in a later analysis by permuting HLA or CMV assignments 20 times. A later analysis grouped co-occurring TCRs with DBSCAN, adding TCRdist sequence similarity when clustering within HLA-allele-positive subsets. Repertoires with fewer than 30,000 or more than 120,000 public chains, plus five repertoires with anomalous nucleotide sharing, were excluded from co-occurrence clustering. Entries here come from immuneACCESS through TCRdb and include only in-frame sequences with V and J called. Some clones fail to appear in such tables; in the studies checked, an unresolved V gene covers under half of the shortfall, and the cause of the remainder is unknown. That table is the source of V, J and clone size, and D and trimming were worked out from the DNA. This sample gives around 150,000 clones in total; approximately 80% of them show up just once. The leading ten clones occupy 2.6% of the sample.

The cohort was made up of several hundred healthy bone marrow donors. At the time of sampling, every cohort member was nominally healthy, though immune exposures that went unrecorded were likely present. The donor was CMV seropositive and belonged to the group of about 290 seropositive cohort members. Each donor provided a peripheral blood sample, and peripheral blood mononuclear cells were used for TCR beta sequencing. The Qiagen DNeasy Blood Extraction Kit was used to extract genomic DNA from the blood cell samples. The source material was PBMCs. The TCR sequence derives from a woman between 35 and 50 years old in good health and CMV-seropositive. The sequence joins TRBV19 to TRBJ2-1, with 11 junctional bases fitting TRBD2. DNA sequence: TGTGCCAGTAGTATCGATGGGACTAGCGGAAACCCTACCTACAATGAGCAGTTCTTC. This translates into CASSIDGTSGNPTYNEQFF.